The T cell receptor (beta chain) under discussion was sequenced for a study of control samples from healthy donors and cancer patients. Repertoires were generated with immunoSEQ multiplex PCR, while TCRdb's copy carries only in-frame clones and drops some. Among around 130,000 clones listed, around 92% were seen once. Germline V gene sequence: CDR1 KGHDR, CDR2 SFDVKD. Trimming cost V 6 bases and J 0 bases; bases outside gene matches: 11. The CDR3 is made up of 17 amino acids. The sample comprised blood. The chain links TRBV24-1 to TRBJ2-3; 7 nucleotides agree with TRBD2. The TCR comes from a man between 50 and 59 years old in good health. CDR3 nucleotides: TGTGCCACCAGTTCGACCCGACTAGCCTTTAGCACAGATACGCAGTATTTT. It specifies CATSSTRLAFSTDTQYF.